One sample yielded the 12 T cell receptor beta chains listed below, sequenced in a study of T cells in Graves' hyperthyroidism and ophthalmopathy. Researchers amplified the TCR beta CDR3 regions from RNA transcripts. The TCR CDR3 first-round RT-PCR relied on the HTBI primer set. TCRdb re-derived calls from the multiplex PCR reads in MiXCR, one entry per CDR3 protein. The sample includes nearly 600,000 distinct CDR3 sequences, approximately 15% seen only once; the top ten take roughly 7.1%. The sample comprised blood. The source of these receptors is a woman in her late teens or twenties with Graves' ophthalmopathy.

This clonotype was observed at least ten times. This chain joins TRBV11-3 and TRBJ2-5; no clear D. V lost 1 base and J 2 bases, leaving 14 bases between the germline ends. CDR1 and CDR2 from the germline V gene are SGHNT and YENEEA. There are 16 residues in the CDR3. CDR3 DNA: TGTGCCAGCAGCTTAGGATGGATGGCAGTTCAAGAGACCCAGTACTTC. Residues: CASSLGWMAVQETQYF.

The gene calls are TRBV24-1 and TRBJ2-5, with 8 bases that match TRBD2. Looked up from germline, CDR1 is KGHDR and CDR2 is SFDVKD. This CDR3 spans 16 amino acids. The junction had 6 bases not matched to a gene; V was cut back by 4 bases and J by 0 bases. Written as DNA, the CDR3 is TGTGCCACCAGTGACCCCGGGAGGGAGTACCAAGAGACCCAGTACTTC. Translation: CATSDPGREYQETQYF.

In this sample, this clonotype turned up a few times. V is TRBV30 and J is TRBJ2-1; 7 nucleotides line up with TRBD2. V gave up 8 bases and J gave up 4 bases; unmatched junction bases: 26. The CDR3 has 19 residues. Germline CDR1 reads GTSNPN; CDR2 reads SVGIG (reference sequence). CDR3 protein: CASSRLAVWSSGEYNEQFF. The CDR3 nucleotides read TGTGCCAGCTCGAGGCTGGCCGTTTGGTCTAGCGGAGAATACAATGAGCAGTTCTTC. The full variable domain, with the rest looked up from reference TRBV30 and TRBJ2-1, is SQTIHQWPATLVQPVGSPLSLECTVEGTSNPNLYWYRQAAGRGLQLLFYSVGIGQISSEVPQNLSASRPQDRQFILSSKKLLLSDSGFYLCASSRLAVWSSGEYNEQFFGPGTRLTVL.

This clonotype was picked up one time. Germline is not matched at one junction end, which may reflect a read error. The V call is TRBV5-1, the J call TRBJ1-1; possible D gene TRBD1, 5 bases. Germline values: CDR1 SGHRS, CDR2 YFSETQ. The CDR3 has 15 residues. The CDR3 DNA sequence: TGCGCCAACAGCTTTTCCCGAGGACAGAACACTGAAGCTTTCTTT. Translation gives CANSFSRGQNTEAFF.

This clonotype has ten or more counts. This chain joins TRBV7-9 and TRBJ1-1; D is perhaps TRBD1 (6 bases). The V gene lost 5 bases and the J gene lost 2 bases, with 15 bases spanning the gap. This CDR3 is built from 15 residues. The V gene's germline CDR1 is SEHNR and CDR2 FQNEAQ (reference sequence). In nucleotides, the CDR3 is TGTGCCAGCAGCCCAAAAGGGACAAGAAACACTGAAGCTTTCTTT. Amino acid sequence: CASSPKGTRNTEAFF.

This clonotype came up a few times. The chain recombines TRBV7-2 with TRBJ2-3; D ambiguous. In germline, CDR1 is SGHTA, CDR2 FQGNSA. This CDR3 region has 13 residues. Trimming took off 11 bases at V and 5 bases at J, with 17 bases between the two ends. The DNA of the CDR3 is TGTGCCGGCACCCTACCGGCCGGAGATACGCAGTATTTT. Protein product: CAGTLPAGDTQYF.

There are many counts of this clonotype. The chain uses TRBV7-2 and TRBJ2-3, with D possibly matching TRBD2 (5 bases). Germline V gene data show CDR1 as SGHTA and CDR2 as FQGNSA. V was clipped by 4 bases and J by 5 bases, with 10 bases between them. This CDR3 is 13 amino acids long. The CDR3 spells CASSSPGVDTQYF. CDR3 DNA sequence: TGTGCCAGCAGCTCACCCGGGGTAGATACGCAGTATTTT.

This clonotype was seen repeatedly, ten times or more. The chain combines TRBV11-3 with TRBJ2-1; TRBD2 agrees at 10 bases. The germline V gene has CDR1 SGHNT and CDR2 YENEEA. The CDR3 length is 15 residues. V lost 8 bases and J lost 7; bases outside the gene matches: 11. CDR3 coding DNA: TGTGCCAGCTCGAGGATAGCGGGAGGTTATAATGAGCAGTTCTTC. As protein: CASSRIAGGYNEQFF.

This clonotype was picked up many times. The CDR3 spells CASNRDGYYEQYF. In DNA, the CDR3 is TGTGCCAGCAACCGGGACGGTTACTACGAGCAGTACTTC. This sequence joins TRBV3-1 and TRBJ2-7; D is perhaps TRBD1 or TRBD2 (5 bases each). V lost 7 bases and J 3 bases, leaving 13 bases between the germline ends. Germline CDR1 LGHDT, CDR2 YNNKEL (reference sequence). CDR3 length: 13 residues.

This clonotype was recorded many times. This chain uses TRBV28 with TRBJ1-6; no clear D. This CDR3 comprises 12 residues. Germline V gives CDR1 MDHEN, CDR2 SYDVKM. V lost 2 bases to trimming and J lost 9 bases, with 5 bases between them. The DNA for the CDR3 is TGTGCCAGCAGTTTAGACGTTTCACCCCTCCACTTT. Its translation: CASSLDVSPLHF.

This clonotype was seen many times. CDR3 residues: CAWSGLYGYTF. In nucleotides, the CDR3 is TGTGCCTGGAGTGGACTGTATGGCTACACCTTC. The J gene is TRBJ1-2, the V gene TRBV30; D gene uncertain. Germline CDR1 and CDR2: GTSNPN and SVGIG (reference sequence). V was pared by 1 base and J by 5 bases, with 5 bases between. The CDR3 has 11 amino acids.

This clonotype has ten or more counts. J is TRBJ1-1 and V is TRBV12-3 or TRBV12-4, with 9 bases fitting TRBD1. CDR3 length: 22 residues. The V segment lost 6 bases and the J segment 4 bases; nucleotides outside the gene matches: 30. The CDR3 loop reads CASSLGGNSFSGTGFTSTEAFF. As DNA, the CDR3 is TGTGCCAGCAGCCTCGGTGGTAACAGTTTCTCCGGGACAGGGTTTACGAGCACTGAAGCTTTCTTT.